This TCR beta chain comes out of a study of blood T cell repertoires in COVID-19. Study-wide context: T cells, B-cell-depleted T cells, or PBMCs provided the cDNA or gDNA that served as material.

This clone has just a few counts. In the original analysis: Estimated nucleated cell counts came from reference gene primer amplification. The table came from immunoSEQ multiplex PCR; TCRdb's copy has only in-frame clones and leaves some out. From that table come the V and J calls and clone size; the DNA was used to work out D and trimming. The sample has over 200,000 clones; about nine tenths are singletons. Enrollees, roughly 18 to 89 years old, lived in 24 US areas. Cohorts were based on clinical histories the participants reported. The CDR3 contains 14 residues. The ends were cut back, 1 base at V and 6 bases at J, with 12 bases in the middle. Germline CDR1 reads SGHTA; CDR2 reads FQGNSA.

The rearrangement joins TRBV7-2 to TRBJ1-2, with D possibly TRBD1 on 6 matching bases. The sample taken for sequencing was PBMCs or T cells enriched from blood (not recorded which). The sequence came from a man younger than 35 with acute COVID-19. CDR3 in amino acids: CASSLGRQEDGYTF. CDR3 sequence (DNA): TGTGCCAGCAGCTTAGGGAGACAGGAGGATGGCTACACCTTC.